The rows below give T cell receptor beta chains drawn from one sample of a study of blood T cell repertoires in COVID-19. The assay was immunoSEQ multiplex PCR, and TCRdb's table has in-frame clones only and misses some. The table lists over 100,000 clones, approximately 85% of them singletons. Sequenced sample: peripheral blood. The receptor source for this set is an older man with acute or convalescent COVID-19. CDR3s include the opening cysteine and the closing phenylalanine or tryptophan. A D gene is named only where the DNA matches it firmly. Clone size is shown for a subset of rows, as once, few, many or a class of expanded clone.

size,J,V,D,DNA,CDR3
NA,TRBJ1-5,TRBV12-3/TRBV12-4,NA,TGTGCCAGCAACAGGGTGGGCCAGCCCCAGCATTTT,CASNRVGQPQHF
NA,TRBJ1-2,TRBV2,TRBD1,TGTGCCAGCAGTCGGACAGGGGGGGAAAACTATGGCTACACCTTC,CASSRTGGENYGYTF
NA,TRBJ1-1,TRBV28,NA,TGTGCCAGCAGTGCACCCGGGACATCGAACACTGAAGCTTTCTTT,CASSAPGTSNTEAFF
NA,TRBJ1-1,TRBV9,NA,TGTGCCAGCAGCCTCTCGCGCGGCACTGAAGCTTTCTTT,CASSLSRGTEAFF
NA,TRBJ2-7,TRBV19,NA,TGTGCCAGTAGTTCCCTAGGTCACGAGCAGTACTTC,CASSSLGHEQYF
NA,TRBJ2-5,TRBV7-9,TRBD1,TGTGCCAGCAGCTTAGGTGACAGGGGGGGAGAGACCCAGTACTTC,CASSLGDRGGETQYF
NA,TRBJ1-2,TRBV19,NA,TGTGCCAGTAGTATAGGGGGAGATAACTATGGCTACACCTTC,CASSIGGDNYGYTF
NA,TRBJ1-2,TRBV5-4,TRBD1,TGTGCCAGCAGCTTGGGGAGGGCAGGGGGCTCCTATGGCTACACCTTC,CASSLGRAGGSYGYTF
NA,TRBJ1-5,TRBV19,TRBD1,TGTGCCAGTAGTTCCCAAGGACAGGCGGCTGAGCCCCAGCATTTT,CASSSQGQAAEPQHF
NA,TRBJ2-1,TRBV7-3,TRBD2,TGTGCCAGCAGCCCAGGGACTAGCGGGAGAAACAACAATGAGCAGTTCTTC,CASSPGTSGRNNNEQFF
NA,TRBJ2-7,TRBV21-1,NA,TGTGCCAGCAGATACAGGGGGCCCTACGAGCAGTACTTC,CASRYRGPYEQYF
NA,TRBJ1-3,TRBV5-1,NA,TGCGCCAGCAGCGTGGGATCTATCTCTGGAAACACCATATATTTT,CASSVGSISGNTIYF
NA,TRBJ2-7,TRBV25-1,NA,TGTGCCAGCAGTTTTCACAGGGCGAGCTCCTACGAGCAGTACTTC,CASSFHRASSYEQYF
NA,TRBJ1-2,TRBV5-4,TRBD1,TGTGCCAGCAGCCCTGGACAGGGTCGGGATGGCTACACCTTC,CASSPGQGRDGYTF
NA,TRBJ2-3,TRBV9,TRBD1,TGTGCCAGCAGCGTAGTGGGACAGGGGTTGTCAGATACGCAGTATTTT,CASSVVGQGLSDTQYF
NA,TRBJ1-2,TRBV24-1,NA,TGTGCCACCAGTGATTTTGACAAGAACTATGGCTACACCTTC,CATSDFDKNYGYTF
NA,TRBJ1-5,TRBV18,NA,TGTGCCAGCTCACCAACAGGGTGGGGACAGCCCCAGCATTTT,CASSPTGWGQPQHF
NA,TRBJ2-7,TRBV29-1,TRBD1,TGCAGCGTCCGAGGACAGGGGAGCTCCTACGAGCAGTACTTC,CSVRGQGSSYEQYF
once,TRBJ1-2,TRBV3-1/TRBV3-2,NA,TGTGCCAGCAGCCGCGGGTCGCTTGAGGGCTATGGCTACACCTTC,CASSRGSLEGYGYTF
NA,TRBJ2-3,TRBV29-1,NA,TGCAACCACCCGAAGCGGGCGGGGGCCCCCCCAGATACGCAGTATTTT,CNHPKRAGAPPDTQYF
NA,TRBJ2-7,TRBV27,TRBD2,TGTGCCAGCAGTCCCGCGCCCCCTTGGGGGGGACTACTGTACGAGCAGTACTTC,CASSPAPPWGGLLYEQYF
NA,TRBJ2-2,TRBV7-6,TRBD2,TGTGCCAGCAGCTTAGGGGGACTAGCGGCATCCACCGGGGAGCTGTTTTTT,CASSLGGLAASTGELFF
NA,TRBJ2-7,TRBV3-1/TRBV3-2,NA,TGTGCCAGCAGCCAACACCTCGGGAATCAGTACTTC,CASSQHLGNQYF
NA,TRBJ2-1,TRBV6-1,TRBD2,TGTGCCAGCAGTGAAGTAGCGGGGGCCTCCGATGAGCAGTTCTTC,CASSEVAGASDEQFF
NA,TRBJ1-2,TRBV19,NA,TGTGCCAGTAGTATAGAACGGGGACTCTATGGCTACACCTTC,CASSIERGLYGYTF
once,TRBJ1-2,TRBV5-1,TRBD1,TGCGCCAGCAGCTTGGATCGGCAGGGGGTCTATGGCTACACCTTC,CASSLDRQGVYGYTF
NA,TRBJ1-2,TRBV3-1/TRBV3-2,TRBD1,TGTGCCAGCAGCCCGAGGGGACAGGGGAGCTATGGCTACACCTTC,CASSPRGQGSYGYTF
NA,TRBJ2-2,TRBV12-3/TRBV12-4,NA,TGTGCCAGCAGTTTGAGGAACACCGGGGAGCTGTTTTTT,CASSLRNTGELFF